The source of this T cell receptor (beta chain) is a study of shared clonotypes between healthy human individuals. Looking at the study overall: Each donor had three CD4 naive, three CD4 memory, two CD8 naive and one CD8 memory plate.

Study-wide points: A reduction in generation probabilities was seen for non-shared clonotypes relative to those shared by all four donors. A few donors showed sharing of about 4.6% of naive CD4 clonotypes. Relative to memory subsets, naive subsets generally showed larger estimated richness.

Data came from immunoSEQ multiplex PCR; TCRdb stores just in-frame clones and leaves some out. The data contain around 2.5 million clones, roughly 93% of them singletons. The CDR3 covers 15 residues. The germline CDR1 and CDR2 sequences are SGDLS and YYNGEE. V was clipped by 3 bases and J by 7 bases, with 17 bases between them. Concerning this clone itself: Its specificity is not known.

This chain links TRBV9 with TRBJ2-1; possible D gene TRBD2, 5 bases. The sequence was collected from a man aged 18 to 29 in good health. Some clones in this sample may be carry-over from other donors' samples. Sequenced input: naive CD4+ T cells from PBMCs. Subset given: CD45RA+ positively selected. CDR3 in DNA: TGTGCCAGCAGCGCCTCCGGGATATCCATAAATGAGCAGTTCTTC. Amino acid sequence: CASSASGISINEQFF.